The 10 T cell receptor beta chains given below trace back to one sample, sequenced in a study of response to subunit inactivated influenza vaccine. Via MiXCR, TCRdb re-called the RT-PCR reads, giving one row per CDR3 protein. Of around 650,000 distinct CDR3 sequences detected, around a sixth appear once; the ten largest clones hold roughly 10%. The sequencing used PBMCs from blood, collected 11 to 12 days after vaccination. Receptors originate from a man aged 45 to 65 who received an inactivated influenza vaccine.

This chain links TRBV18 with TRBJ1-4, with D unresolved. V lost 2 bases and J lost 8, with 24 bases in between. This CDR3 is built from 18 residues. CDR1 KGHSH and CDR2 LQKENI come from the germline V gene. The CDR3 DNA reads as TGTGCCAGCTCACCAGCCGGGTCCCCGGTCCGAGCGTACGAAAAACTGTTTTTT. Translating gives CASSPAGSPVRAYEKLFF.

This clonotype has only a few counts. The rearrangement links TRBV30 to TRBJ2-2, with TRBD2 matching 10 bases. CDR3 length equals 15 residues. With V trimmed by 4 bases and J by 3 bases, 5 bases remained unmatched. Looked up from germline, CDR1 is GTSNPN and CDR2 is SVGIG (reference sequence). The CDR3 DNA reads TGTGCCTGGACTAGCGGGAGTCTCGACACCGGGGAGCTGTTTTTT. It yields the protein CAWTSGSLDTGELFF.

The chain couples TRBV4-1 to TRBJ2-3; D assignment may be TRBD1 or TRBD2 (5 bases each). CDR3 size: 17 residues. CDR1 is MGHRA and CDR2 is YSYEKL in the germline V gene. Trimming took off 1 base at V and 1 base at J, with 15 bases between the two ends. CDR3 DNA: TGCGCCAGCAGCCAAGTCGCCCTACAGGAGGGCACAGATACGCAGTATTTT. It is translated as CASSQVALQEGTDTQYF.

In this sample, this clonotype turned up a few times. The chain is built from TRBV6-1 and TRBJ2-1; 9 nucleotides agree with TRBD1. Trimming removed 5 bases from V and 8 bases from J; junction bases left unmatched: 13. Germline lookup yields CDR1 MNHNS and CDR2 SASEGT. This CDR3 is 16 amino acids long. The CDR3 spells CASSPTPGQGIHEQFF. CDR3 DNA: TGTGCCAGCAGTCCTACGCCGGGACAGGGCATCCATGAGCAGTTCTTC.

This clonotype was observed a few times. The chain employs TRBV29-1 and TRBJ2-5, with a weak D call TRBD2 (5 bases). The V gene's germline CDR1 is SQVTM and CDR2 ANQGSEA. The CDR3 spans 12 residues. V lost 5 bases and J 1 base, leaving 8 bases between the germline ends. The CDR3 DNA reads as TGCAGCGTTTCGAGGGCCCAAGAGACCCAGTACTTC. Translation gives CSVSRAQETQYF.

This clonotype was counted a few times. This sequence joins TRBV3-1 and TRBJ1-2; D unclear. The germline V gene encodes CDR1 LGHDT and CDR2 YNNKEL (reference sequence). V lost 0 bases and J lost 4, with 15 bases in between. This CDR3 comprises 16 residues. Here the CDR3 reads CASSQDSIGRTYGYTF. In nucleotides, the CDR3 is TGTGCCAGCAGCCAAGATAGTATCGGCAGGACCTATGGCTACACCTTC. The full variable domain, completed using reference TRBV3-1 and TRBJ1-2, is DTAVSQTPKYLVTQMGNDKSIKCEQNLGHDTMYWYKQDSKKFLKIMFSYNNKELIINETVPNRFSPKSPDKAHLNLHINSLELGDSAVYFCASSQDSIGRTYGYTFGSGTRLTVV.

The chain recombines TRBV12-3 or TRBV12-4 with TRBJ2-1; 9 nucleotides line up with TRBD2. V shed 6 bases, J shed 7 bases, and the junction held 10 bases outside the gene matches. The CDR3 runs to 15 residues. The CDR3 reads CASSRRLAVHNEQFF. CDR3 sequence (DNA): TGTGCCAGCAGCCGCAGACTAGCGGTCCATAATGAGCAGTTCTTC.

This clonotype was seen only a few times. This chain uses TRBV4-3 with TRBJ1-1, with a possible D match to TRBD1 (5 bases). This CDR3 contains 16 residues. Germline V gene data show CDR1 as LGHNA and CDR2 as YSLEER. The ends were cut back, 0 bases at V and 2 bases at J, with 13 bases in the middle. CDR3 residues: CASSQDAGRINTEAFF. The CDR3 DNA sequence: TGCGCCAGCAGCCAAGATGCGGGACGGATTAACACTGAAGCTTTCTTT.

This clonotype was counted a single time. The chain links TRBV18 to TRBJ2-3; 8 bases align to TRBD2. The CDR3 length is 17 residues. Germline V lookup: CDR1 KGHSH, CDR2 LQKENI. The ends lost 3 bases at V and 2 bases at J; junction bases unmatched: 10. The CDR3 bases are TGTGCCAGCTCACCGAGGAGGGCGGGAGGAACCACAGATACGCAGTATTTT. Protein: CASSPRRAGGTTDTQYF. Full variable domain (missing parts from reference TRBV18 and TRBJ2-3): NAGVMQNPRHLVRRRGQEARLRCSPMKGHSHVYWYRQLPEEGLKFMVYLQKENIIDESGMPKERFSAEFPKEGPSILRIQQVVRGDSAAYFCASSPRRAGGTTDTQYFGPGTRLTVL.

V is TRBV7-9 and J is TRBJ2-1, with 7 bases identical to TRBD1. Germline-derived CDR1 and CDR2 are SEHNR and FQNEAQ (reference sequence). This CDR3 is built from 15 residues. The junction had 5 bases not matched to a gene; V was cut back by 4 bases and J by 2 bases. This CDR3 is CASSSGTVPYNEQFF. In DNA form, the CDR3 reads TGTGCCAGCAGCTCGGGGACAGTCCCCTACAATGAGCAGTTCTTC.